One and the same sample provided the 17 T cell receptor beta chains below, sequenced in a study of shared clonotypes between healthy human individuals (dated by TCRdb to the early 2020s). Libraries were built with the immunoSEQ multiplex PCR assay. Not all clones reach the TCRdb copy of this immuneACCESS table, which keeps in-frame sequences only. Checked studies attribute under half of the gap to unresolved V genes and leave the rest unexplained. In all, the sample holds fewer than 650,000 clones, and around 78% of those were seen once. The ten most abundant clones make up more than 10% of the sample. Sequenced material: PBMCs. The receptors were gathered from a woman aged 40 to 55 in good health. Some clones in this sample may be carry-over from other donors' samples.

The chain combines TRBV7-8 with TRBJ2-1, with a tentative D call TRBD2 (6 bases). The CDR3 spans 13 residues. V lost 2 bases and J 6 bases, leaving 8 bases between the germline ends. The V gene's germline CDR1 is SGHVS and CDR2 FQNEAQ. CDR3 DNA sequence: TGTGCCAGCAGCTTAACCGGGAGCAATGAGCAGTTCTTC. The encoded protein is CASSLTGSNEQFF.

The chain carries TRBV28 and TRBJ2-6, with 9 bases fitting TRBD1. Germline assignment: CDR1 MDHEN and CDR2 SYDVKM. This CDR3 comprises 18 residues. J gave up 0 bases and V 8 bases, and 11 bases lay outside the gene matches. CDR3 protein: CASCPRDREFSGANVLTF. The CDR3 DNA reads TGTGCCAGCTGCCCCCGGGACAGGGAGTTCTCTGGGGCCAACGTCCTGACTTTC.

As regards this clone: Relative to the germline gene, one junction end is altered; a read error may explain this. V usage is TRBV7-3 and J usage is TRBJ2-6; D is tentatively TRBD1 or TRBD2 (5 bases each). The germline CDR1 and CDR2 sequences are SGHTA and FQGTGA. The CDR3 runs 16 residues. CDR3 region: CASSFPIGAGANVLTF. The CDR3 region has the DNA TGTGCCAGCAGCTTCCCCATCGGGGCTGGCGCCAACGTCCTGACTTTC.

This sequence joins TRBV28 and TRBJ1-4; the match to TRBD1 covers 9 bases. This CDR3 has 17 residues. CDR1 MDHEN and CDR2 SYDVKM come from the germline V gene. The trim removed 5 bases at V and 2 bases at J, leaving 9 bases unmatched. This CDR3 reads CASSSAGTGTTNEKLFF. CDR3 in DNA: TGTGCCAGCAGTAGCGCCGGGACAGGGACTACTAATGAAAAACTGTTTTTT.

The J gene is TRBJ2-7, the V gene TRBV19, with D perhaps TRBD2 (6 bases). The CDR3 sequence is 15 residues long. Trimming removed 2 bases at V and 6 bases at J, with 17 bases between. The V gene's germline CDR1 is LNHDA and CDR2 SQIVND (reference sequence). CDR3 DNA: TGTGCCAGTAGTATAATGATCGGGAGCCTGGGCGAGCAGTACTTC. Protein: CASSIMIGSLGEQYF.

The genes are TRBV19 and TRBJ2-3, with D perhaps given as TRBD1 or TRBD2 (5 bases each). Germline V CDR1 and CDR2: LNHDA, SQIVND (reference sequence). This CDR3 comprises 14 residues. Trimming pared 6 bases from V and 5 bases from J, leaving 15 bases between. CDR3 in DNA: TGTGCCAGTAGGCCGGGACGAGCGTTAGATACGCAGTATTTT. This encodes CASRPGRALDTQYF.

The chain combines TRBV6-1 with TRBJ1-4; D call uncertain. In germline, CDR1 is MNHNS, CDR2 SASEGT. Trimming removed 0 bases from V and 5 bases from J, with 13 bases in between. This CDR3 is 16 amino acids long. CDR3 nucleotide sequence: TGTGCCAGCAGTGAAGCCGTTGGGTTGGGGAATGAAAAACTGTTTTTT. Residues: CASSEAVGLGNEKLFF.

This chain links TRBV5-1 with TRBJ2-5; perhaps TRBD2 as D (5 bases). The CDR3 covers 15 residues. The germline V and J ends were trimmed by 4 bases and 5 bases, with 18 bases remaining between them. CDR1 is SGHRS, CDR2 YFSETQ, per germline. The DNA of the CDR3 is TGCGCCAGCAGCCCGAGTGGCCAGCGCGGGGAGACCCAGTACTTC. Its protein product is CASSPSGQRGETQYF.

The V and J genes are TRBV7-3 and TRBJ2-1; TRBD1 or TRBD2 may be the D gene (5 bases each). V gave up 5 bases and J gave up 10 bases, with 18 bases separating them. Germline assignment: CDR1 SGHTA and CDR2 FQGTGA. The CDR3 consists of 14 residues. Here the CDR3 reads CASSPSSGTREQFF. DNA of the CDR3: TGTGCCAGCAGCCCGAGCTCCGGGACGCGGGAGCAGTTCTTC.

This clone was detected once. V usage is TRBV18 and J usage is TRBJ2-3, with 9 bases identical to TRBD1. Per the germline V gene, CDR1 is KGHSH and CDR2 is LQKENI. Trimming at V came to 0 bases and at J to 6 bases, leaving 4 bases not matched to a gene. This CDR3 region has 15 residues. The CDR3 DNA follows: TGTGCCAGCTCACCACCCACAGGGGGCAAGGATACGCAGTATTTT. As protein: CASSPPTGGKDTQYF.

V is TRBV27 and J is TRBJ1-1; D is unresolved. The germline V gene has CDR1 MNHEY and CDR2 SMNVEV (reference sequence). The germline V and J ends were trimmed by 2 bases and 4 bases, with 8 bases remaining between them. This CDR3 spans 13 amino acids. Here the CDR3 reads CASSLRFRTEAFF. DNA for the CDR3: TGTGCCAGCAGTTTACGGTTCCGCACTGAAGCTTTCTTT.

This chain joins TRBV7-2 and TRBJ2-7, with TRBD2 matching over 9 bases. Germline V lookup: CDR1 SGHTA, CDR2 FQGNSA. The CDR3 sequence is 14 residues long. J was trimmed by 1 base and V by 4 bases; bases with no gene match: 2. CDR3 in DNA: TGTGCCAGCAGCTCAAGCGGGAGGTCCTACGAGCAGTACTTC. Translating it yields CASSSSGRSYEQYF.

CDR3 amino acids: CASTAGLAGAIDTQYF. In nucleotides, the CDR3 is TGTGCCAGCACCGCAGGACTAGCGGGAGCTATAGATACGCAGTATTTT. V and J are TRBV28 and TRBJ2-3, with 13 positions matching TRBD2. V shed 7 bases, J shed 5 bases, and the junction held 9 bases outside the gene matches. Germline values: CDR1 MDHEN, CDR2 SYDVKM. The CDR3 has 16 amino acids.

The V gene is TRBV6-1, the J gene TRBJ1-2; weak D call: TRBD1 (5 bases). This CDR3 comprises 15 residues. The germline CDR1 and CDR2 sequences are MNHNS and SASEGT. Between the trimmed V and J ends, which lost 7 bases and 7 bases, there was a span of 22 bases. The CDR3 region is CASTGAAGNFRGYTF. CDR3 coding DNA: TGTGCCAGCACGGGAGCGGCAGGGAACTTTCGTGGCTACACCTTC.

The chain couples TRBV6-4 to TRBJ2-1; TRBD2 agrees at 13 bases. This CDR3 is built from 16 residues. Trimming cost V 4 bases and J 7 bases; bases outside gene matches: 7. Germline V gives CDR1 MRHNA, CDR2 SNTAGT. CDR3 residues: CASSAETSGGWNEQFF. The CDR3 nucleotides read TGTGCCAGCAGTGCCGAGACTAGCGGGGGGTGGAATGAGCAGTTCTTC.

The rearrangement joins TRBV10-3 to TRBJ2-7; a weak D match, TRBD2 (5 bases). Trimming left V 7 bases short and J 3 bases short, with 10 bases between. This CDR3 comprises 12 residues. Germline V gene sequence: CDR1 ENHRY, CDR2 SYGVKD. The CDR3 DNA reads as TGTGCCATCAACGGGGATGGCTACGAGCAGTACTTC. Its protein product is CAINGDGYEQYF.

This clone was observed once. The rearrangement links TRBV29-1 to TRBJ2-1, with 11 positions matching TRBD2. The CDR3 is 14 residues long. With 4 bases clipped from V and 3 bases from J, the junction kept 2 bases outside the gene matches. Germline V gene sequence: CDR1 SQVTM, CDR2 ANQGSEA. The DNA of the CDR3 is TGCAGCGTTGGAGGGACTAGCGGCTACAATGAGCAGTTCTTC. Residues: CSVGGTSGYNEQFF.